A selection of T cell receptor beta chains follows, all from one sample in a study of T cell changes during pregnancy in multiple sclerosis. Data came from immunoSEQ multiplex PCR; TCRdb stores just in-frame clones and leaves some out. Of roughly 30,000 clones listed, about nine tenths are singletons. Sequenced here: CD8+ T cells from peripheral blood mononuclear cells, sampled in the second trimester of pregnancy. Source of these receptors: a female donor with multiple sclerosis, enrolled in a pregnancy study. The CDR3 runs from the conserved cysteine through the conserved F or W. Each record gives: J gene, V gene, D gene, clone size, CDR3 DNA, CDR3 protein. The D gene is left open where the match is weak. Expanded clones get a size class; other rows say once, few or many, or leave the size out.

TRBJ1-5,TRBV2,TRBD1,.,TGTGCCAGCAGGGGACAGGTGAGCCCCAATCAGCCCCAGCATTTT,CASRGQVSPNQPQHF
TRBJ1-2,TRBV28,.,.,TGTGCCAGCACCCCCAGGGGAGCTAACTATGGCTACACCTTC,CASTPRGANYGYTF
TRBJ2-7,TRBV7-2,TRBD2,.,TGTGCCAGCAGCACTAGCGGGAGCTACGAGCAGTACTTC,CASSTSGSYEQYF
TRBJ1-2,TRBV9,.,.,TGTGCCAGCAGCGTAGTGGTTTCAGGGAGGGGTGGCTACACCTTC,CASSVVVSGRGGYTF
TRBJ2-1,TRBV10-1,TRBD1,few,TGCGCCAGCAGTGAGATGTTGGGACAGGGCCACAATGAGCAGTTCTTC,CASSEMLGQGHNEQFF
TRBJ2-4,TRBV4-2,TRBD1,.,TGTGCCAGCAGCCAAGAGACAGGGGAAGGCATTCAGTACTTC,CASSQETGEGIQYF
TRBJ1-1,TRBV4-1,TRBD1,few,TGCGCCAGCAGCCAGGACAGGTCGCCGAACACTGAAGCTTTCTTT,CASSQDRSPNTEAFF
TRBJ2-7,TRBV27,TRBD2,.,TGTGCCAGCAGTTTCCCGAGCGGGGAGGCCTACGAGCAGTACTTC,CASSFPSGEAYEQYF
TRBJ1-4,TRBV29-1,.,.,TGCAGCGGGCAGTCTAATGAAAAACTGTTTTTT,CSGQSNEKLFF
TRBJ2-1,TRBV4-1,.,.,TGCGCCAGCAGAGATCATAGGAGCTCCTACAATGAGCAGTTCTTC,CASRDHRSSYNEQFF
TRBJ1-3,TRBV30,.,.,TGTGCCTGGGAAGGGGCTTCCACCCCTGGAAACACCATATATTTT,CAWEGASTPGNTIYF
TRBJ2-1,TRBV6-5,.,.,TGTGCCAGCAGTTACTCGGCCAGGGGCCTTTACAATGAGCAGTTCTTC,CASSYSARGLYNEQFF
TRBJ1-4,TRBV27,TRBD1,once,TGTGCCAGCAGTTTATGGGGGGACAGGGAATACGAAAAACTGTTTTTT,CASSLWGDREYEKLFF
TRBJ2-1,TRBV5-4,TRBD2,.,TGTGCCAGCAGCGCAGCGGGAAGACTTTACAATGAGCAGTTCTTC,CASSAAGRLYNEQFF
TRBJ2-5,TRBV6-1,TRBD2,.,TGTGCCAGCAGTGAATTGGGAGGGACCCGCGGGGAGACCCAGTACTTC,CASSELGGTRGETQYF
TRBJ1-2,TRBV7-9,TRBD1,.,TGTGCCAGCAGCTTAGGGGCGACAGGGAGGGGCTACACCTTC,CASSLGATGRGYTF
TRBJ2-5,TRBV28,TRBD2,.,TGTGCCAGCAGTTTAATAACGGGCGGGGGGGAAGAGGTCCAAGAGACCCAGTACTTC,CASSLITGGGEEVQETQYF
TRBJ2-3,TRBV5-1,TRBD2,.,TGCGCCAGCAGCTTGGCGGCTAGCGGGAGCACAGATACGCAGTATTTT,CASSLAASGSTDTQYF
TRBJ2-1,TRBV19,.,.,TGTGCCAGTAGTATCAACCCGGTGAATGAGCAGTTCTTC,CASSINPVNEQFF
TRBJ2-1,TRBV5-1,.,.,TGCGCCAGCAGCTATAGCTCCTACAATGAGCAGTTCTTC,CASSYSSYNEQFF
TRBJ2-5,TRBV18,TRBD2,once,TGTGCCAGCTCACAGGGACTAGCGGACCCAGCTTGGGAGACCCAGTACTTC,CASSQGLADPAWETQYF
TRBJ1-1,TRBV19,.,.,TGTGCCAGTACGTCACGATCCGAGAAAACTGAAGCTTTCTTT,CASTSRSEKTEAFF
TRBJ2-3,TRBV4-1,TRBD2,.,TGCGCCAGCAGCCAAACTAGCGGGAGGGCAGATACGCAGTATTTT,CASSQTSGRADTQYF
TRBJ1-4,TRBV2,.,once,TGTGCCAGCAGTGAGAATAGGGAGAATAATGAAAAACTGTTTTTT,CASSENRENNEKLFF
TRBJ2-2,TRBV7-2,TRBD1,.,TGTGCCAGCAGCTTAGAGTTTTTGGACAGGGTTGTAAACGGGGAGCTGTTTTTT,CASSLEFLDRVVNGELFF
TRBJ1-2,TRBV27,TRBD1,.,TGTGCCAGCAGGCCTCTCGGGACAGTCCAAGTCTACACCTTC,CASRPLGTVQVYTF
TRBJ2-3,TRBV5-1,.,.,TGCGCCAGCAGCTTGGCCGGTCGTGGACAGTTTAGCACAGATACGCAGTATTTT,CASSLAGRGQFSTDTQYF
TRBJ2-1,TRBV28,TRBD1,.,TGTGCCAGCAGACTTCTGACAGGGTGGTATGAGCAGTTCTTC,CASRLLTGWYEQFF
TRBJ1-5,TRBV21-1,.,.,TGTGCCAGCAGCAAGGGGGGGGCCCAACCCTATAGCAATCAGCCCCAGCATTTT,CASSKGGAQPYSNQPQHF
TRBJ2-7,TRBV28,TRBD1,.,TGTGCCAGCACATTGGGACAGGGGGGCGAGCAGTACTTC,CASTLGQGGEQYF
TRBJ2-2,TRBV5-1,TRBD2,.,TGCGCCAGCAGCCCCGAGCGGGAGGGCATGATGACCGGGGAGCTGTTTTTT,CASSPEREGMMTGELFF
TRBJ1-2,TRBV28,.,.,TGTGCCAGCAGGCCCGGGCCGGAGGGGAGCTATGGCTACACCTTC,CASRPGPEGSYGYTF
TRBJ1-2,TRBV28,TRBD1,once,TGTGCCAGCAGTCTCCTCCGGGACAGGAAGTATGGCTACACCTTC,CASSLLRDRKYGYTF
TRBJ2-1,TRBV2,.,.,TGTGCCAGCAGTGAAGAAGGGGCCGAGCAGTTCTTC,CASSEEGAEQFF
TRBJ1-5,TRBV7-8,TRBD1,.,TGTGCCAGCAGGCCAGGGCGCAGGGGGCTTATTCAGCCCCAGCATTTT,CASRPGRRGLIQPQHF
TRBJ2-2,TRBV6-4,TRBD2,.,TGTGCCAGCAGTGCCTCCGGGACTAGCCATCCCGGGGAGCTGTTTTTT,CASSASGTSHPGELFF
TRBJ2-1,TRBV7-6,.,.,TGTGCCAGCAGCCTGAATCTAGGTGGTGATGAGCAGTTCTTC,CASSLNLGGDEQFF